A selection of T cell receptor beta chains follows, all from one sample in a study of T-cell reconstitution after alpha-beta-depleted transplantation in children. TCRdb reprocessed the PCR reads via MiXCR and lists one record per CDR3 protein. The table includes about 440,000 distinct CDR3 sequences, about 45% detected once. Sequenced material: PBMCs, taken before TCRalphabeta/CD19-depleted stem cell transplant. These receptors were collected from a girl between 2 and 10 years old with aplastic anemia, due to receive a stem cell transplant. Each CDR3 is given with its conserved first and last residue. The D gene is left open where the match is weak. Some rows have no size entry. The others give once, few or many, or a class for an expanded clone.

v_gene	d_gene	len	abundance	j_gene	CDR3aa	CDR3nt
TRBV4-1	NA	16	NA	TRBJ2-7	CASSPPSGATSYEQYF	TGCGCCAGCAGCCCCCCTTCAGGGGCTACATCCTACGAGCAGTACTTC
TRBV5-1	NA	13	NA	TRBJ1-1	CASSLYQTTEAFF	TGCGCCAGCAGCTTGTACCAGACCACTGAAGCTTTCTTT
TRBV20-1	TRBD1	16	NA	TRBJ2-6	CSASGTVFSGANVLTF	TGCAGTGCCTCCGGGACAGTATTCTCTGGGGCCAACGTCCTGACTTTC
TRBV20-1	NA	14	many	TRBJ2-3	CSARGQRNTDTQYF	TGCAGTGCGCGGGGACAGAGAAACACAGATACGCAGTATTTT
TRBV20-1	TRBD2	16	NA	TRBJ2-1	CSAREGAGVRYNEQFF	TGCAGTGCTAGAGAGGGAGCGGGAGTACGATACAATGAGCAGTTCTTC
TRBV27	TRBD1	15	many	TRBJ2-5	CASKRDSLYQETQYF	TGTGCCAGCAAGAGGGACAGCCTGTACCAAGAGACCCAGTACTTC
TRBV29-1	TRBD1	14	many	TRBJ1-5	CSVPSGTGNQPQHF	TGCAGCGTCCCATCCGGGACAGGGAATCAGCCCCAGCATTTT
TRBV18	NA	13	few	TRBJ2-5	CASSPGTQETQYF	TGTGCCAGCTCACCGGGGACTCAAGAGACCCAGTACTTC
TRBV5-5	NA	14	few	TRBJ1-1	CASSLAARSTEAFF	TGTGCCAGCAGCTTGGCGGCGAGGAGCACTGAAGCTTTCTTT
TRBV10-3	TRBD1	17	many	TRBJ1-5	CAISEGTGGRGLKPQHF	TGTGCCATCAGTGAGGGGACAGGGGGCAGGGGCCTGAAGCCCCAGCATTTT
TRBV20-1	NA	13	once	TRBJ1-3	CSARFLDFNTIYF	TGCAGTGCTAGATTCCTCGACTTCAACACCATATATTTT
TRBV6-4	NA	14	few	TRBJ2-1	CASSDSGGYNEQFF	TGTGCCAGCAGTGACTCAGGGGGTTACAATGAGCAGTTCTTC
TRBV10-2	NA	12	NA	TRBJ1-6	CASKGTNSPLHF	TGCGCCAGCAAGGGGACGAATTCACCCCTCCACTTT
TRBV12-3/TRBV12-4	NA	13	NA	TRBJ1-1	CASSHPFSTEAFF	TGTGCCAGCAGCCACCCCTTTTCGACTGAAGCTTTCTTT
TRBV7-9	NA	14	NA	TRBJ2-7	CASSRALGYNEQYF	TGTGCCAGCAGCCGCGCCCTAGGTTACAACGAGCAGTACTTC
TRBV27	TRBD2	18	NA	TRBJ2-1	CASSSGPTSGLNYNEQFF	TGTGCCAGCAGTTCTGGCCCCACTAGCGGCCTTAATTACAATGAGCAGTTCTTC
TRBV15	NA	15	NA	TRBJ2-1	CATSSEGGFYNEQFF	TGTGCCACCAGCAGCGAAGGGGGGTTCTACAATGAGCAGTTCTTC
TRBV5-1	NA	15	many	TRBJ2-1	CASSDGVRDYNEQFF	TGCGCCAGCAGCGACGGGGTGAGGGACTACAATGAGCAGTTCTTC
TRBV5-1	NA	15	NA	TRBJ2-1	CASSLMRGSYNEQFF	TGCGCCAGCAGCTTGATGAGAGGGTCCTACAATGAGCAGTTCTTC
TRBV29-1	NA	14	NA	TRBJ2-6	CSVAYSSGANVLTF	TGCAGCGTTGCCTACAGCTCTGGGGCCAACGTCCTGACTTTC
TRBV30	NA	14	many	TRBJ2-1	CAWRISRATNEQFF	TGTGCCTGGAGGATAAGCCGGGCTACCAATGAGCAGTTCTTC
TRBV29-1	TRBD1	12	few	TRBJ1-2	CSVDDRVNGYTF	TGCAGCGTGGATGACAGGGTGAATGGCTACACCTTC
TRBV5-1	NA	14	NA	TRBJ2-5	CASSWGPGQETQYF	TGCGCCAGCAGCTGGGGGCCAGGCCAAGAGACCCAGTACTTC
TRBV29-1	TRBD2	14	many	TRBJ2-2	CSVDGGGNTGELFF	TGCAGCGTTGATGGCGGGGGGAACACCGGGGAGCTGTTTTTT
TRBV5-6	TRBD1	15	many	TRBJ1-5	CASSSWDRRGQPQHF	TGTGCCAGCAGCTCATGGGACAGGAGGGGTCAGCCCCAGCATTTT
TRBV20-1	TRBD2	16	NA	TRBJ2-1	CSAIQPRSGMKSEQFF	TGCAGTGCTATTCAGCCTAGGAGCGGGATGAAAAGTGAGCAGTTCTTC
TRBV9	NA	15	NA	TRBJ2-1	CASSVVGSGRNEQFF	TGTGCCAGCAGCGTAGTCGGGAGCGGGCGGAATGAGCAGTTCTTC
TRBV7-9	TRBD1	16	NA	TRBJ2-2	CANSSRTGVDTGELFF	TGTGCCAACAGCTCGAGGACAGGGGTGGACACCGGGGAGCTGTTTTTT
TRBV7-3	TRBD2	15	NA	TRBJ2-1	CASSWTSGELNEQFF	TGTGCCAGCAGCTGGACTAGCGGGGAGTTAAATGAGCAGTTCTTC
TRBV5-4	NA	13	once	TRBJ1-5	CASSSGVEQPQHF	TGTGCCAGCAGTTCAGGGGTCGAACAGCCCCAGCATTTT
TRBV6-2/TRBV6-3	TRBD1	17	NA	TRBJ2-5	CASSAGTGGGRGETQYF	TGTGCCAGCAGCGCCGGGACAGGGGGCGGACGTGGCGAGACCCAGTACTTC
TRBV12-3/TRBV12-4	NA	14	NA	TRBJ2-3	CASGFPGGTDTQYF	TGTGCCAGCGGTTTCCCGGGAGGCACAGATACGCAGTATTTT
TRBV5-1	NA	15	many	TRBJ2-5	CASSYSSGGEETQYF	TGCGCCAGCAGCTACTCTTCAGGGGGGGAAGAGACCCAGTACTTC
TRBV7-9	TRBD1	14	few	TRBJ2-7	CASSQRTGYYEQYF	TGTGCCAGCAGCCAAAGGACAGGATACTACGAGCAGTACTTC
TRBV4-1	NA	17	NA	TRBJ2-2	CASSQAQGLGNTGELFF	TGCGCCAGCAGCCAAGCTCAGGGGCTGGGGAACACCGGGGAGCTGTTTTTT
TRBV5-1	NA	15	many	TRBJ2-5	CASSLEGLRGETQYF	TGCGCCAGCAGCTTGGAAGGACTCCGAGGAGAGACCCAGTACTTC
TRBV20-1	NA	16	many	TRBJ2-1	CSARQAGTHPQNEQFF	TGCAGTGCTAGACAAGCCGGGACTCACCCCCAGAATGAGCAGTTCTTC
TRBV10-3	NA	19	NA	TRBJ2-7	CAISERGPQSGSKTYEQYF	TGTGCCATCAGTGAGAGGGGGCCACAGAGCGGGAGCAAAACCTACGAGCAGTACTTC
TRBV12-3/TRBV12-4	TRBD1	13	NA	TRBJ1-1	CASLTGSSAEAFF	TGTGCCAGCTTGACAGGGTCCTCGGCTGAAGCTTTCTTT
TRBV7-2	NA	16	NA	TRBJ2-1	CASSLIGPRPYNEQFF	TGTGCCAGCAGCTTAATCGGACCTCGGCCCTACAATGAGCAGTTCTTC
TRBV20-1	NA	13	NA	TRBJ2-5	CSAPGRYQETQYF	TGCAGTGCTCCCGGGAGATACCAAGAGACCCAGTACTTC
TRBV20-1	TRBD1	12	many	TRBJ1-1	CSADRGNTEAFF	TGCAGTGCGGACAGGGGGAACACTGAAGCTTTCTTT
TRBV20-1	TRBD1	14	once	TRBJ1-4	CSARYPGQGEKPFF	TGCAGTGCTAGATATCCGGGACAGGGAGAAAAACCGTTTTTT
TRBV5-1	NA	14	NA	TRBJ2-5	CASSPRDTQETQYF	TGCGCCAGCAGCCCCCGGGACACCCAAGAGACCCAGTACTTC
TRBV28	TRBD1	14	NA	TRBJ1-1	CASSIRGRIAEAFF	TGTGCCAGCAGTATCAGGGGGCGGATCGCTGAAGCTTTCTTT
TRBV7-2	NA	16	many	TRBJ2-2	CASSFRRLSNTGELFF	TGTGCCAGCAGCTTCCGGCGGCTTTCAAACACCGGGGAGCTGTTTTTT